Shown below are 24 T cell receptor beta chains from a single sample sequenced in a study of blood T cell repertoires in COVID-19 (dated by TCRdb to about 2020). The library was obtained by the immunoSEQ multiplex PCR assay. Drawn from immuneACCESS, this table holds only the in-frame rearrangements with V and J called that TCRdb kept. Clones are partly lost; checked studies trace under half to an unresolved V gene and leave the rest unexplained. Counted in this sample were 75,000 or so clones; 70% to 90% of them appeared once. The ten biggest clones cover 4.5% to 6% of the sample. The source material was peripheral blood. Every receptor here comes from a woman aged 80 or over with active or convalescent COVID-19.

The V gene is TRBV9, the J gene TRBJ2-2; perhaps TRBD1 as D (7 bases). Deletions cut 0 bases from V and 4 bases from J, with 10 bases between. The CDR3 runs to 15 residues. Per the germline V gene, CDR1 is SGDLS and CDR2 is YYNGEE. CDR3 in amino acids: CASSVGQGGTGELFF. The CDR3 DNA reads TGTGCCAGCAGCGTAGGACAGGGAGGCACCGGGGAGCTGTTTTTT.

This chain uses TRBV18 with TRBJ2-6; no clear D. From germline, CDR1 is KGHSH and CDR2 LQKENI. The V end was cut by 4 bases, the J end by 2 bases, with 6 bases between. The CDR3 is 14 amino acids. CDR3 residues: CASSQIAGANVLTF. The CDR3 nucleotides are TGTGCCAGCTCACAAATAGCTGGGGCCAACGTCCTGACTTTC.

The chain employs TRBV19 and TRBJ1-4; D is unclear. Deletions cut 9 bases from V and 5 bases from J, with 13 bases between. The germline V gene has CDR1 LNHDA and CDR2 SQIVND (reference sequence). The CDR3 covers 13 residues. CDR3 sequence reads: CASRTDSNEKLFF. CDR3 coding DNA: TGTGCCAGCAGAACAGATTCAAATGAAAAACTGTTTTTT.

Turning to this clone: Within the sample, other DNA sequences also encode this same CDR3. The rearrangement uses TRBV30 and TRBJ2-2; weak D call: TRBD1 (6 bases). Trimming removed 1 base at V and 6 bases at J, with 9 bases between. The CDR3 consists of 13 residues. Germline V gives CDR1 GTSNPN, CDR2 SVGIG (reference sequence). The CDR3 reads CAWSAQGPGELFF. In nucleotides, the CDR3 is TGTGCCTGGAGTGCACAGGGCCCCGGGGAGCTGTTTTTT.

The chain joins TRBV27 to TRBJ1-2; perhaps TRBD1 as D (6 bases). The CDR3 sequence is 16 residues long. V was trimmed by 0 bases and J by 8 bases, leaving 19 bases between them. Germline-derived CDR1 and CDR2 are MNHEY and SMNVEV (reference sequence). CDR3 coding DNA: TGTGCCAGCAGTTTATCGGCGGTGCGACCCCAGGGGGGCTACACCTTC. Translated, it gives CASSLSAVRPQGGYTF.

J is TRBJ2-3 and V is TRBV5-1; TRBD1 aligns across 10 bases. Germline V gene data show CDR1 as SGHRS and CDR2 as YFSETQ. CDR3 length equals 15 residues. Trimming removed 6 bases from V and 3 bases from J; junction bases left unmatched: 7. The CDR3 reads CASTSTGGETDTQYF. In DNA, the CDR3 is TGCGCCAGCACCTCGACAGGGGGCGAGACAGATACGCAGTATTTT.

This chain joins TRBV15 and TRBJ1-5, with 10 bases matching TRBD1. CDR3 length equals 18 residues. V shed 3 bases, J shed 2 bases, and the junction held 10 bases outside the gene matches. The germline CDR1 and CDR2 sequences are LNHNV and YYDKDF (reference sequence). In DNA, the CDR3 is TGTGCCACCAGCAGGAAGGGACAGGGGCTTCGCGGCAATCAGCCCCAGCATTTT. It is translated as CATSRKGQGLRGNQPQHF.

The rearrangement links TRBV5-6 to TRBJ1-2; 11 bases are shared with TRBD1. J lost 2 bases, V lost 4 bases, and 4 bases had no gene match. CDR3 size: 15 residues. Germline V CDR1 and CDR2: SGHDT, YYEEEE. CDR3: CASSPRDRGNYGYTF. CDR3 DNA sequence: TGTGCCAGCAGCCCGAGGGACAGGGGGAACTATGGCTACACCTTC.

The rearrangement links TRBV28 to TRBJ2-7, with D possibly being TRBD1 (6 bases). Trimming removed 5 bases from V and 4 bases from J, with 18 bases in between. Germline CDR1 reads MDHEN; CDR2 reads SYDVKM. This CDR3 has 15 amino acids. The CDR3 here is CASSGMTGSGYEQYF. The CDR3 DNA sequence: TGTGCCAGCAGTGGGATGACAGGCTCGGGGTACGAGCAGTACTTC.

The rearrangement links TRBV6-5 to TRBJ2-5; maybe TRBD2 (5 bases). The V gene lost 7 bases and the J gene lost 2 bases, with 11 bases spanning the gap. The V gene's germline CDR1 is MNHEY and CDR2 SVGAGI. The CDR3 sequence is 13 residues long. CDR3 DNA: TGTGCCAGCATAAGGAGGTTACAAGAGACCCAGTACTTC. The encoded protein is CASIRRLQETQYF.

The CDR3 nucleotides are TGCGCCAGCAGCCAGGGGACTAAAGGGGCTAATCAGCCCCAGCATTTT. Protein: CASSQGTKGANQPQHF. This chain uses TRBV4-1 with TRBJ1-5; possible D gene TRBD1, 5 bases. Germline CDR1 and CDR2: MGHRA and YSYEKL. The CDR3 sequence is 16 residues long. Trimming left V 3 bases short and J 4 bases short, with 16 bases between.

The gene calls are TRBV5-1 and TRBJ1-3; D may be TRBD1 (5 bases). V lost 6 bases, J lost 2 bases, and 15 bases lay in between. This CDR3 has 15 amino acids. CDR1 and CDR2 from the germline V gene are SGHRS and YFSETQ. The CDR3 loop reads CASTVQGSAGNTIYF. As DNA, the CDR3 is TGCGCCAGCACCGTCCAGGGATCGGCTGGAAACACCATATATTTT. Drawing the rest from reference TRBV5-1 and TRBJ1-3, the complete variable domain is KAGVTQTPRYLIKTRGQQVTLSCSPISGHRSVSWYQQTPGQGLQFLFEYFSETQRNKGNFPGRFSGRQFSNSRSEMNVSTLELGDSALYLCASTVQGSAGNTIYFGEGSWLTVV.

The chain recombines TRBV12-3 or TRBV12-4 with TRBJ2-7; no clear D. The CDR3 has 12 amino acids. V was clipped by 2 bases and J by 2 bases, with 4 bases between them. The CDR3 region is CASSLFTYEQYF. The CDR3 nucleotides are TGTGCCAGCAGTTTATTCACCTACGAGCAGTACTTC.

The V gene is TRBV9, the J gene TRBJ1-2; D unclear. V was trimmed by 3 bases and J by 4 bases, leaving 16 bases between them. Germline V CDR1 and CDR2: SGDLS, YYNGEE. The CDR3 runs to 15 residues. CDR3 nucleotides: TGTGCCAGCAGCGCCCAGGCGGGTACGGGCTATGGCTACACCTTC. This codes for CASSAQAGTGYGYTF.

The gene calls are TRBV4-3 and TRBJ2-1, with 13 bases matching TRBD2. Germline loops: CDR1 LGHNA, CDR2 YSLEER. J lost 0 bases, V lost 2 bases, and 7 bases had no gene match. The CDR3 covers 19 residues. CDR3 nucleotide sequence: TGCGCCAGCAGCCAACACGGACTAGCGGGAGCGATCTCCTACAATGAGCAGTTCTTC. It is translated as CASSQHGLAGAISYNEQFF.

CDR3 residues: CSATLQGANQPQHF. The CDR3 nucleotides are TGCAGCGCCACCCTACAGGGGGCTAATCAGCCCCAGCATTTT. The rearrangement links TRBV29-1 to TRBJ1-5; 9 bases match TRBD1. The germline V gene encodes CDR1 SQVTM and CDR2 ANQGSEA. The V and J ends lost 7 bases and 4 bases, in that order; junction bases with no gene match: 8. The CDR3 is 14 residues long.

J is TRBJ2-7 and V is TRBV24-1; 12 nucleotides align to TRBD1. Germline V gives CDR1 KGHDR, CDR2 SFDVKD. J gave up 4 bases and V 9 bases, and 3 bases lay outside the gene matches. CDR3 size: 13 residues. This chain's CDR3 is CATGTGGVYEQYF. The DNA for the CDR3 is TGTGCCACCGGGACAGGGGGCGTGTACGAGCAGTACTTC.

The V call is TRBV6-2 or TRBV6-3, the J call TRBJ2-7, with 9 bases lining up with TRBD2. Germline CDR1 is MNHEY and CDR2 is SVGEGT. The length of the CDR3 is 15 residues. With V trimmed by 4 bases and J by 1 base, 5 bases remained unmatched. CDR3 amino acids: CASSSLAGESYEQYF. The CDR3 region has the DNA TGTGCCAGCAGTTCCTTAGCGGGAGAGTCCTACGAGCAGTACTTC.

This rearrangement joins TRBV18 to TRBJ2-7, with 11 bases that match TRBD2. The junction had 4 bases not matched to a gene; V was cut back by 3 bases and J by 3 bases. This CDR3 spans 15 amino acids. Germline CDR1 KGHSH, CDR2 LQKENI. The CDR3: CASSPGTSGLYEQYF. For the CDR3, the DNA is TGTGCCAGCTCACCCGGGACTAGCGGACTCTACGAGCAGTACTTC.

The chain recombines TRBV6-6 with TRBJ2-2, with TRBD1 as a possible D gene (5 bases). The CDR3 loop spans 14 amino acids. Germline V gene data show CDR1 as MNHNY and CDR2 as SVGAGI (reference sequence). With 8 bases removed from V and 0 bases from J, the gap between germline ends came to 10 bases. As DNA, the CDR3 is TGTGCCAGCTCCCGACAGTCGAACACCGGGGAGCTGTTTTTT. As protein: CASSRQSNTGELFF.

The chain couples TRBV6-5 to TRBJ2-2; D possibly corresponds to TRBD2 (6 bases). The CDR3 is made up of 15 amino acids. The germline gives CDR1 MNHEY, CDR2 SVGAGI. V lost 6 bases, J lost 5 bases, and 16 bases lay in between. CDR3 sequence reads: CASRPQRALTGELFF. For the CDR3, the DNA is TGTGCCAGCAGGCCGCAGCGGGCCCTAACCGGGGAGCTGTTTTTT.

V gene TRBV5-1 combines with J gene TRBJ2-2; the D gene is possibly TRBD1 (6 bases). In germline, CDR1 is SGHRS, CDR2 YFSETQ. Between the trimmed V and J ends, which lost 0 bases and 5 bases, there was a span of 11 bases. This CDR3 is built from 15 residues. This CDR3 is CASSLAGVDTGELFF. The CDR3, as DNA: TGCGCCAGCAGCTTGGCAGGGGTCGATACCGGGGAGCTGTTTTTT.

V usage is TRBV28 and J usage is TRBJ2-4; 12 bases line up with TRBD1. Germline V gene data show CDR1 as MDHEN and CDR2 as SYDVKM. This CDR3 is built from 16 residues. V lost 5 bases and J lost 6; bases outside the gene matches: 8. CDR3 sequence (DNA): TGTGCCAGCAGTCCCGGGACAGGGGGCGGTAGAAACATTCAGTACTTC. Protein: CASSPGTGGGRNIQYF.

The chain recombines TRBV24-1 with TRBJ2-1; a possible D gene is TRBD1 (5 bases). CDR1 KGHDR and CDR2 SFDVKD come from the germline V gene. V lost 5 bases to trimming and J lost 7 bases, with 23 bases between them. CDR3 length: 17 amino acids. The CDR3 protein is CATSAPPPAGKLNEQFF. CDR3 nucleotides: TGTGCCACCAGTGCCCCACCCCCTGCAGGGAAACTTAATGAGCAGTTCTTC.